Sequencing of this TCR beta chain was carried out in a study of CD8 T cells in ankylosing spondylitis. TCRdb called the 5' RACE reads again in MiXCR, with one record for every CDR3 protein. Counted here are around 250,000 distinct CDR3 sequences, around 11% occurring once; the ten biggest clones make up under 7%. The CDR3 is made up of 15 amino acids. The ends were cut back, 6 bases at V and 2 bases at J, with 13 bases in the middle. This clonotype was sampled from a male donor with ankylosing spondylitis or in good health (not recorded which). The rearrangement joins TRBV12-3 or TRBV12-4 to TRBJ1-4; D might be TRBD1 (6 bases). The sample taken for sequencing was blood, either unsorted or a sorted T cell fraction (not recorded which). The DNA of the CDR3 is TGTGCCAGCAGCCGCTCTGGGGGCACTAATGAAAAACTGTTTTTT. Its protein product is CASSRSGGTNEKLFF.